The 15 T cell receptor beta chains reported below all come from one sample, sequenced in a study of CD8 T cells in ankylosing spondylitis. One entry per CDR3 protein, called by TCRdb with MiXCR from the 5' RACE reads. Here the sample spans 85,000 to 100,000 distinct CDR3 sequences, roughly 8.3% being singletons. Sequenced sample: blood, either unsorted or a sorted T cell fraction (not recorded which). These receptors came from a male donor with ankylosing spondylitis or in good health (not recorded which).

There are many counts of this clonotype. CDR3 DNA: TGCAGCGCAGGGCGGGATAATGAAAAACTGTTTTTT. As protein: CSAGRDNEKLFF. The V and J genes are TRBV29-1 and TRBJ1-4, with D possibly matching TRBD1 (5 bases). The germline V gene has CDR1 SQVTM and CDR2 ANQGSEA. CDR3 length: 12 residues. The germline V and J ends were trimmed by 7 bases and 4 bases, with 10 bases remaining between them.

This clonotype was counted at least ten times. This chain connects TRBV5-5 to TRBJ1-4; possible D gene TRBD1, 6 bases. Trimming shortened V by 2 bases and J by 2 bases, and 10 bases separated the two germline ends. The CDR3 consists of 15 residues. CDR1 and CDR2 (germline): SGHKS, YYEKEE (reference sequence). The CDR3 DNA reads TGTGCCAGCAGCTTTGAAGGGGGGACTAATGAAAAACTGTTTTTT. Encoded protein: CASSFEGGTNEKLFF.

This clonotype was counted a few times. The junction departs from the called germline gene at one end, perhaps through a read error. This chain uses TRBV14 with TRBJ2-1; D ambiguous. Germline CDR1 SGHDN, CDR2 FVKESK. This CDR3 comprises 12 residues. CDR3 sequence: CASSQERAGRVF. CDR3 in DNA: TGTGCCAGCAGCCAAGAACGGGCCGGCCGCGTCTTC.

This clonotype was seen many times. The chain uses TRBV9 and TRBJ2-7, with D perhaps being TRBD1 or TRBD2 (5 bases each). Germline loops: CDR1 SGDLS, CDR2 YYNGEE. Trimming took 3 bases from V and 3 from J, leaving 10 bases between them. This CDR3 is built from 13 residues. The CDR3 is CASSAGANYEQYF. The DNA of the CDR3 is TGTGCCAGCAGCGCCGGGGCCAACTACGAGCAGTACTTC.

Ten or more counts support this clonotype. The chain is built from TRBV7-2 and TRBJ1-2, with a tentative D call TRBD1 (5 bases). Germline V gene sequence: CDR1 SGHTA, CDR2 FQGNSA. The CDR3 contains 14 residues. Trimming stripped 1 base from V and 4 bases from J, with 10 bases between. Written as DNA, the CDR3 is TGTGCCAGCAGCTTAGTGGGGGAGGGCTATGGCTACACCTTC. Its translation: CASSLVGEGYGYTF.

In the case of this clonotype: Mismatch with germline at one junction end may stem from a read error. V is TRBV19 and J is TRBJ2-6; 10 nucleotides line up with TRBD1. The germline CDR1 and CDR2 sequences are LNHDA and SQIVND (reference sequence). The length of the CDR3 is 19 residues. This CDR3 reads CVSSIRDRGFNSGANVLTF. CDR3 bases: TGTGTCAGTAGTATCCGGGACAGGGGTTTTAACTCTGGGGCCAACGTCCTGACTTTC.

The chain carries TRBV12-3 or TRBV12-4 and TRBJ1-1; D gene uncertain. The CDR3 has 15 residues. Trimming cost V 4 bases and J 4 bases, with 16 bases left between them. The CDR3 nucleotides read TGTGCCAGCAGTTCCCTTAGGGAGAGGAGCACTGAAGCTTTCTTT. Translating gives CASSSLRERSTEAFF.

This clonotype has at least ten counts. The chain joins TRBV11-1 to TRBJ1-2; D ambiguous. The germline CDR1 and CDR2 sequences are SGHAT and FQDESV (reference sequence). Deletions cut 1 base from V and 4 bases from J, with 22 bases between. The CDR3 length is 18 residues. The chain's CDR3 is CASSLGNPGIKMSYGYTF. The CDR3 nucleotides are TGTGCCAGCAGCTTAGGAAACCCCGGGATCAAGATGTCCTATGGCTACACCTTC.

In nucleotides, the CDR3 is TGTGCCAGCACCCTCGAGACCCAGTACTTC. Protein: CASTLETQYF. The rearrangement joins TRBV7-2 to TRBJ2-5; D uncertain. This CDR3 has 10 residues. CDR1 SGHTA and CDR2 FQGNSA come from the germline V gene. V was trimmed by 7 bases and J by 5 bases, leaving 5 bases between them.

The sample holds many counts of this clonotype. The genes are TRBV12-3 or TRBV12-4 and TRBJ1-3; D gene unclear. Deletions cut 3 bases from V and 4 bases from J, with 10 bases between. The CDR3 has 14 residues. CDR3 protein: CASSFLSPGNTIYF. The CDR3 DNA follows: TGTGCCAGCAGTTTCCTATCACCGGGAAACACCATATATTTT.

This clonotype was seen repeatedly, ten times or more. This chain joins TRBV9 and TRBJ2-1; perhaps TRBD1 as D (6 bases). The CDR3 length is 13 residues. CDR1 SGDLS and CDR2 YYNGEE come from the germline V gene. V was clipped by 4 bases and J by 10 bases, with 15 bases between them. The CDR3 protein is CASSPRGAEEQFF. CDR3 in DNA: TGTGCCAGCAGCCCCAGGGGAGCGGAAGAGCAGTTCTTC.

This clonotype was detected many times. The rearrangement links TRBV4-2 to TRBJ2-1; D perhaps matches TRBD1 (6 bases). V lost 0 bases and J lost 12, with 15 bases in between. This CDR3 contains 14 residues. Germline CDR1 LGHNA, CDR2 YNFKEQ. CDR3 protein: CASSQDGSGDGQFF. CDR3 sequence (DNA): TGTGCCAGCAGCCAAGACGGTTCAGGGGACGGGCAGTTCTTC.

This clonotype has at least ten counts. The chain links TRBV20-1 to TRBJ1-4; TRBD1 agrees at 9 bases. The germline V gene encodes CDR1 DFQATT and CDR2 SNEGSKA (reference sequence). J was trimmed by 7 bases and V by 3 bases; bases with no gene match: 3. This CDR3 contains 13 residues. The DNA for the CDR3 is TGCAGTGCTAGTGGGGACAGGGCTGAAAAACTGTTTTTT. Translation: CSASGDRAEKLFF.

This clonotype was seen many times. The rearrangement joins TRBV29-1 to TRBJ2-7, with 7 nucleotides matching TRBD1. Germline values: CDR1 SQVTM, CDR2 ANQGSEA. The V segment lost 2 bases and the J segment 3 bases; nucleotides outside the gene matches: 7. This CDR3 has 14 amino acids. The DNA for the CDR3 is TGCAGCGTTGAACTGACAGGGCAAATCTACGAGCAGTACTTC. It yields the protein CSVELTGQIYEQYF.

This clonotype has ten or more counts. Here the CDR3 reads CASSLGGTPSTDTQYF. CDR3 nucleotide sequence: TGCGCCAGCAGCTTGGGCGGAACACCTAGCACAGATACGCAGTATTTT. V usage is TRBV5-1 and J usage is TRBJ2-3; D call uncertain. The V end was cut by 0 bases, the J end by 0 bases, with 11 bases between. CDR3 length equals 16 residues. Looked up from germline, CDR1 is SGHRS and CDR2 is YFSETQ.